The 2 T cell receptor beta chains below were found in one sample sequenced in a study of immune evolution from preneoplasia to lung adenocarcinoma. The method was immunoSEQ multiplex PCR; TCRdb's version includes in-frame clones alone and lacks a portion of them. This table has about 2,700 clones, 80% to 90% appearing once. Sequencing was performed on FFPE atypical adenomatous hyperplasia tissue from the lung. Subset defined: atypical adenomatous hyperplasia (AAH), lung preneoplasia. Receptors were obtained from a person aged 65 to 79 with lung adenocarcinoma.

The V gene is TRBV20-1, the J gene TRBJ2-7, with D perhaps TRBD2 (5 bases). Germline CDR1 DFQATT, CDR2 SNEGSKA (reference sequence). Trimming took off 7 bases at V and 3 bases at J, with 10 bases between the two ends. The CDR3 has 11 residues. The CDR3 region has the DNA TGCAGTGTCCCGGGGATCTACGAGCAGTACTTC. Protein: CSVPGIYEQYF.

CDR3 protein: CASRGLVSSYEQYF. As DNA, the CDR3 is TGTGCCAGCAGGGGGCTGGTGTCCTCCTACGAGCAGTACTTC. The chain is built from TRBV6-1 and TRBJ2-7, with D maybe TRBD1 (5 bases). Trimming pared 6 bases from V and 0 bases from J, leaving 12 bases between. CDR3 length equals 14 residues. Germline lookup yields CDR1 MNHNS and CDR2 SASEGT.